This T cell receptor beta chain was sequenced during a study of T cell responses to AZD1222 COVID-19 vaccine. With respect to this clone: Antigen specificity is unknown.

Trimming took off 3 bases at V and 2 bases at J, with 5 bases between the two ends. The CDR3 contains 12 residues. Germline V gives CDR1 SNHLY, CDR2 FYNNEI. The assay was immunoSEQ multiplex PCR, and TCRdb's table has in-frame clones only and misses some. The sample lists more than 100,000 clones, 75% to 90% occurring once. Study observations and caveats: At study baseline, merely five or six AZD1222 recipients were seropositive.

The receptor was derived from an adult in good health. The chain couples TRBV2 to TRBJ2-7; no firm D call. The material sequenced was peripheral blood, taken on day 0 of AZD1222 vaccination. The CDR3 loop reads CASSDRAYEQYF. CDR3 coding DNA: TGTGCCAGCAGTGACCGAGCCTACGAGCAGTACTTC. The full variable domain, rest sourced from reference TRBV2 and TRBJ2-7, is EPEVTQTPSHQVTQMGQEVILRCVPISNHLYFYWYRQILGQKVEFLVSFYNNEISEKSEIFDDQFSVERPDGSNFTLKIRSTKLEDSAMYFCASSDRAYEQYFGPGTRLTVT.